One sample yielded the 2 T cell receptor beta chains listed below, sequenced in a study of blood T cell repertoires in COVID-19. The table came from immunoSEQ multiplex PCR; TCRdb's copy has only in-frame clones and leaves some out. The sample has a few hundred thousand clones; 87% are singletons. Material: peripheral blood. The receptors were sampled from a woman aged 45-59 years with acute or convalescent COVID-19.

The chain carries TRBV9 and TRBJ2-2, with 7 bases identical to TRBD2. Germline V CDR1 and CDR2: SGDLS, YYNGEE. With 0 bases clipped from V and 6 bases from J, the junction kept 2 bases outside the gene matches. The CDR3 spans 14 residues. Written as DNA, the CDR3 is TGTGCCAGCAGCGTAGTTCGGGAGGCCGGGGAGCTGTTTTTT. This gives the protein CASSVVREAGELFF.

V usage is TRBV5-1 and J usage is TRBJ2-5; no firm D call. The CDR3 has 14 residues. Trimming stripped 4 bases from V and 2 bases from J, with 12 bases between. CDR1 SGHRS and CDR2 YFSETQ come from the germline V gene. In DNA form, the CDR3 reads TGCGCCAGCAGCCGTAGCTACTCGCAAGAGACCCAGTACTTC. Translation: CASSRSYSQETQYF. Drawing the rest from reference TRBV5-1 and TRBJ2-5, the complete variable domain is KAGVTQTPRYLIKTRGQQVTLSCSPISGHRSVSWYQQTPGQGLQFLFEYFSETQRNKGNFPGRFSGRQFSNSRSEMNVSTLELGDSALYLCASSRSYSQETQYFGPGTRLLVL.